This TCR beta chain was retrieved from a study of blood T cell repertoires in COVID-19. Across the whole study: Samples representing acute and convalescent COVID-19 were sourced from the United States, Italy and Spain. Sources were T cells, B-cell-depleted T cells, or PBMCs; the material itself was cDNA or gDNA.

Per the germline V gene, CDR1 is SGHRS and CDR2 is YFSETQ. V was pared by 0 bases and J by 1 base, with 1 base of the junction left unmatched. This CDR3 spans 15 amino acids. As handled by the study authors: Estimates of nucleated cell counts were drawn from the amplification of reference gene primers. Assay: immunoSEQ multiplex PCR; the TCRdb copy retains only in-frame clones and omits some. V, J and clone size are those of that table, while D and trimming were read from the DNA. The data contain approximately 240,000 clones, 79% of them seen just once; the ten biggest clones take up roughly 4%. The specimen was peripheral blood. The rearrangement joins TRBV5-1 to TRBJ1-5; 7 bases fit TRBD1. This TCR came from a woman aged 40 to 55 with active or convalescent COVID-19. The CDR3 spells CASSLDRGSNQPQHF. The CDR3, as DNA: TGCGCCAGCAGCTTGGACAGGGGAAGCAATCAGCCCCAGCATTTT.